This T cell receptor (beta chain) was sequenced during a study of post-analysis software for immune sequencing data. As for the study in general: The disease courses spanned relapsing-remitting, secondary progressive and progressive-relapsing forms of multiple sclerosis.

TCR beta libraries were prepared from cDNA with unique molecular identifiers. One entry per CDR3 protein, called by TCRdb with MiXCR from the PCR reads. The data contain 740,000 or so distinct CDR3 sequences, about 53% of them singletons. A few counts support this clonotype. The receptor comes from a girl aged 10-17 years with multiple sclerosis. Sample: blood.

The CDR3 nucleotides read TGTGCTAGTGGGCGGAGCGGGAGGGCCCAATACTCCTACGAGCAGTACTTC. Amino acids: CASGRSGRAQYSYEQYF. The J gene is TRBJ2-7, the V gene TRBV12-5; TRBD2 matches 10 bases. Trimming at V came to 6 bases and at J to 0 bases, leaving 11 bases not matched to a gene. Germline V gene lookup returns CDR1 LGHNT and CDR2 FRNRAP. The CDR3 is 17 residues long.